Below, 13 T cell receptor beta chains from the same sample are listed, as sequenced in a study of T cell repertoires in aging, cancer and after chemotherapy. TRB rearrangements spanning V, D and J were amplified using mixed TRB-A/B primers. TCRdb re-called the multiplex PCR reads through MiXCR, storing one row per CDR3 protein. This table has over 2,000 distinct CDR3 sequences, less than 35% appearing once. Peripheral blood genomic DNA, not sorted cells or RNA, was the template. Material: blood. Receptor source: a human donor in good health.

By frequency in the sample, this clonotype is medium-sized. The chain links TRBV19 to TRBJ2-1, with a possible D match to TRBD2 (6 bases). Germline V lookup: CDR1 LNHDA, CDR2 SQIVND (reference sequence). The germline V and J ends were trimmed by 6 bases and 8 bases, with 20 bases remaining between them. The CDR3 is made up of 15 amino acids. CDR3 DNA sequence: TGTGCCAGTAGCGGCGGGATAAAGGCAGCTGATGAGCAGTTCTTC. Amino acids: CASSGGIKAADEQFF.

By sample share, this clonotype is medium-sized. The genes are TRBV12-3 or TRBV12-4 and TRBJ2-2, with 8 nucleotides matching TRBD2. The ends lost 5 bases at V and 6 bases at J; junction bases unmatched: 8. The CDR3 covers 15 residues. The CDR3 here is CASSLFGGASGELFF. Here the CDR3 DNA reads TGTGCCAGCAGTCTCTTCGGGGGGGCCTCCGGGGAGCTGTTTTTT.

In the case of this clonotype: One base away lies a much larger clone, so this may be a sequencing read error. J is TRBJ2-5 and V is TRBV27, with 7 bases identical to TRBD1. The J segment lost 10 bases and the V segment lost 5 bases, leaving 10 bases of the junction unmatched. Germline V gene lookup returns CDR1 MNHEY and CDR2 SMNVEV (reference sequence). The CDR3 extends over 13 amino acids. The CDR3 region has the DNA TGTGCCAGCAGTCTTAGTACCCGGGACAGCCAGTACTTC. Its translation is CASSLSTRDSQYF.

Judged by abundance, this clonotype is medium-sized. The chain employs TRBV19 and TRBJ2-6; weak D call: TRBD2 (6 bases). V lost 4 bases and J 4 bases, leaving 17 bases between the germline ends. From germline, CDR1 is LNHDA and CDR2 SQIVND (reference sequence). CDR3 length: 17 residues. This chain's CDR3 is CASSKTGAYTGANVLTF. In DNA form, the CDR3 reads TGTGCCAGTAGTAAAACGGGAGCTTATACCGGGGCCAACGTCCTGACTTTC.

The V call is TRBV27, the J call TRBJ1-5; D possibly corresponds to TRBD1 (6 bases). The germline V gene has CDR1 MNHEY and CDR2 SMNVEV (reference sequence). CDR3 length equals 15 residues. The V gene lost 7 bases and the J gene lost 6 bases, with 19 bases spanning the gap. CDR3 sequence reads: CASTRSAGTTQPQHF. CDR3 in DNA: TGTGCCAGCACCCGTAGCGCCGGGACAACTCAGCCCCAGCATTTT.

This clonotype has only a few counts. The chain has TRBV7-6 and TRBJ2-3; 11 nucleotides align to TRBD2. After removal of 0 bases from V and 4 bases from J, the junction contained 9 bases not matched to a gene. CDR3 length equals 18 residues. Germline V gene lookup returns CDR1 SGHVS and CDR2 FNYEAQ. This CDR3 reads CASSLALLAGGAADTQYF. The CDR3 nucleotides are TGTGCCAGCAGCTTAGCCTTGCTAGCGGGAGGTGCGGCAGATACGCAGTATTTT.

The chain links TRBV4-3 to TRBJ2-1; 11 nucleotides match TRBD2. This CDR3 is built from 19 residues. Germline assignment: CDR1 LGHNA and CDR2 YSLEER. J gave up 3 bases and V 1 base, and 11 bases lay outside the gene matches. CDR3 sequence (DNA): TGCGCCAGCAGCCAAGCCGGGACTAGCGGCCACTCTATCTACAATGAGCAGTTCTTC. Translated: CASSQAGTSGHSIYNEQFF.

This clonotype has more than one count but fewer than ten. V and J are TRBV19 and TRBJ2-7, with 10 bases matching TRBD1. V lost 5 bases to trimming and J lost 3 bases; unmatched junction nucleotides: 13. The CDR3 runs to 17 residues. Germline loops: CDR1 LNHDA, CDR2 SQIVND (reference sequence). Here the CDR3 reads CASSGPGQGTNLYEQYF. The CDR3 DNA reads TGTGCCAGTAGTGGACCGGGACAGGGGACCAACCTCTACGAGCAGTACTTC.

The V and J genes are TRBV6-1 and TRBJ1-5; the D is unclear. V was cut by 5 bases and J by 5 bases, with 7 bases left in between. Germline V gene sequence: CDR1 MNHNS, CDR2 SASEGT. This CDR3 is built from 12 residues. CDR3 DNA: TGTGCCAGCAGTAGGAAGGATCAGCCCCAGCATTTT. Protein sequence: CASSRKDQPQHF.

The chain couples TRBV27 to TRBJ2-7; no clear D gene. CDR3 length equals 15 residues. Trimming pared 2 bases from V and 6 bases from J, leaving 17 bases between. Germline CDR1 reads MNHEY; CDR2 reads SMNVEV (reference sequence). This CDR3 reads CASSLRAPVGSEQYF. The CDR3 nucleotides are TGTGCCAGCAGTTTAAGAGCCCCGGTCGGGTCCGAGCAGTACTTC.

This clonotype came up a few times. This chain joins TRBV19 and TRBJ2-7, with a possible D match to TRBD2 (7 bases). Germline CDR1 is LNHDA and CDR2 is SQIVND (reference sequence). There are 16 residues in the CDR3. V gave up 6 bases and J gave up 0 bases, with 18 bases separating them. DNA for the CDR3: TGTGCCAGTAGAGGGGGGGGGGGGAGCGACTCCTACGAGCAGTACTTC. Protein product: CASRGGGGSDSYEQYF.

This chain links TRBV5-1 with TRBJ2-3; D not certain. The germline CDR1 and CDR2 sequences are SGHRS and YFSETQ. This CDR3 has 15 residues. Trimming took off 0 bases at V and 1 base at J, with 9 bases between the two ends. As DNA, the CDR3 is TGCGCCAGCAGCTTGGGACGGGCCCGCACAGATACGCAGTATTTT. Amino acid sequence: CASSLGRARTDTQYF.

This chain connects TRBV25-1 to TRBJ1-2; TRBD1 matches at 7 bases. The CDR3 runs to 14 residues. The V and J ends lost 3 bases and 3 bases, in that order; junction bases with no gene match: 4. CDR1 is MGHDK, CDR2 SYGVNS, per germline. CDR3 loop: CASSDDRVHYGYTF. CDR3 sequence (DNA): TGTGCCAGCAGTGATGACAGGGTTCACTATGGCTACACCTTC.